The clone carrying this T cell receptor (beta chain) occurred a few times. What it binds is not known. The data stem from a study of Graves' ophthalmopathy and Graves' hyperthyroidism. Overall study results and limits: Also, most clonotypes expanded in the thyroid above 0.001 frequency appeared in blood.

Beta-chain TCR CDR3 regions were amplified from RNA transcripts. HTBI primers served in a first-round RT-PCR, which a second-round multiplex PCR followed. TCRdb processed the multiplex PCR reads anew with MiXCR; each CDR3 protein has one entry. Of hundreds of thousands of distinct CDR3 sequences listed, roughly 40% are singletons. The study enrolled ophthalmopathy donors with moderate-to-severe activity, CAS ≥3, NOSPECS ≥4 and duration under 3 months. The V gene's germline CDR1 is SEHNR and CDR2 FQNEAQ (reference sequence). Trimming took 0 bases from V and 0 from J, leaving 9 bases between them. The CDR3 length is 16 residues.

The chain joins TRBV7-9 to TRBJ1-3; D unclear. Sequenced: peripheral blood. The sequence came from an adult man with Graves' ophthalmopathy. The CDR3 nucleotides read TGTGCCAGCAGCTTAGCGGAAGCGGCCTCTGGAAACACCATATATTTT. Translating it yields CASSLAEAASGNTIYF.